These 4 T cell receptor beta chains came from one sample sequenced in a study of blood T cell repertoires in COVID-19. Assay: immunoSEQ multiplex PCR; the TCRdb copy retains only in-frame clones and omits some. The sample shows some 210,000 clones, 80% to 90% of them seen only once. Material: peripheral blood. The source of these receptors is a woman aged 45 to 65 with active or convalescent COVID-19.

The chain links TRBV5-5 to TRBJ1-1, with 10 bases fitting TRBD1. The CDR3 spans 13 residues. Germline CDR1 is SGHKS and CDR2 is YYEKEE (reference sequence). With 3 bases clipped from V and 5 bases from J, the junction kept 1 base outside the gene matches. The CDR3 DNA sequence: TGTGCCAGCAGCTCGGACAGGGGGACTGAAGCTTTCTTT. As protein: CASSSDRGTEAFF.

The gene calls are TRBV10-1 and TRBJ1-6, with D uncertain. The CDR3 has 13 residues. CDR1 is WNHNN and CDR2 is SYGVQD in the germline V gene (reference sequence). Trimming removed 5 bases at V and 10 bases at J, with 12 bases between. This chain's CDR3 is CASSPSAGSPLHF. The CDR3 bases are TGCGCCAGCAGTCCTTCCGCAGGCTCACCCCTCCACTTT.

The J gene is TRBJ2-2, the V gene TRBV11-3; TRBD2 aligns across 12 bases. The germline CDR1 and CDR2 sequences are SGHNT and YENEEA. The CDR3 has 16 amino acids. Unmatched junction bases numbered 3, after V lost 3 bases and J lost 4 bases. CDR3 region: CASSLTSGRSTGELFF. DNA of the CDR3: TGTGCCAGCAGCTTGACTAGCGGGAGATCCACCGGGGAGCTGTTTTTT.

V usage is TRBV6-1 and J usage is TRBJ2-7, with 7 positions matching TRBD2. This CDR3 has 15 residues. Germline values: CDR1 MNHNS, CDR2 SASEGT. With 8 bases clipped from V and 8 bases from J, the junction kept 18 bases outside the gene matches. CDR3 coding DNA: TGTGCCAGCTCCCAGACTGGGGGGGACGACGGAAAGCAGTACGTC. Its protein is CASSQTGGDDGKQYV.